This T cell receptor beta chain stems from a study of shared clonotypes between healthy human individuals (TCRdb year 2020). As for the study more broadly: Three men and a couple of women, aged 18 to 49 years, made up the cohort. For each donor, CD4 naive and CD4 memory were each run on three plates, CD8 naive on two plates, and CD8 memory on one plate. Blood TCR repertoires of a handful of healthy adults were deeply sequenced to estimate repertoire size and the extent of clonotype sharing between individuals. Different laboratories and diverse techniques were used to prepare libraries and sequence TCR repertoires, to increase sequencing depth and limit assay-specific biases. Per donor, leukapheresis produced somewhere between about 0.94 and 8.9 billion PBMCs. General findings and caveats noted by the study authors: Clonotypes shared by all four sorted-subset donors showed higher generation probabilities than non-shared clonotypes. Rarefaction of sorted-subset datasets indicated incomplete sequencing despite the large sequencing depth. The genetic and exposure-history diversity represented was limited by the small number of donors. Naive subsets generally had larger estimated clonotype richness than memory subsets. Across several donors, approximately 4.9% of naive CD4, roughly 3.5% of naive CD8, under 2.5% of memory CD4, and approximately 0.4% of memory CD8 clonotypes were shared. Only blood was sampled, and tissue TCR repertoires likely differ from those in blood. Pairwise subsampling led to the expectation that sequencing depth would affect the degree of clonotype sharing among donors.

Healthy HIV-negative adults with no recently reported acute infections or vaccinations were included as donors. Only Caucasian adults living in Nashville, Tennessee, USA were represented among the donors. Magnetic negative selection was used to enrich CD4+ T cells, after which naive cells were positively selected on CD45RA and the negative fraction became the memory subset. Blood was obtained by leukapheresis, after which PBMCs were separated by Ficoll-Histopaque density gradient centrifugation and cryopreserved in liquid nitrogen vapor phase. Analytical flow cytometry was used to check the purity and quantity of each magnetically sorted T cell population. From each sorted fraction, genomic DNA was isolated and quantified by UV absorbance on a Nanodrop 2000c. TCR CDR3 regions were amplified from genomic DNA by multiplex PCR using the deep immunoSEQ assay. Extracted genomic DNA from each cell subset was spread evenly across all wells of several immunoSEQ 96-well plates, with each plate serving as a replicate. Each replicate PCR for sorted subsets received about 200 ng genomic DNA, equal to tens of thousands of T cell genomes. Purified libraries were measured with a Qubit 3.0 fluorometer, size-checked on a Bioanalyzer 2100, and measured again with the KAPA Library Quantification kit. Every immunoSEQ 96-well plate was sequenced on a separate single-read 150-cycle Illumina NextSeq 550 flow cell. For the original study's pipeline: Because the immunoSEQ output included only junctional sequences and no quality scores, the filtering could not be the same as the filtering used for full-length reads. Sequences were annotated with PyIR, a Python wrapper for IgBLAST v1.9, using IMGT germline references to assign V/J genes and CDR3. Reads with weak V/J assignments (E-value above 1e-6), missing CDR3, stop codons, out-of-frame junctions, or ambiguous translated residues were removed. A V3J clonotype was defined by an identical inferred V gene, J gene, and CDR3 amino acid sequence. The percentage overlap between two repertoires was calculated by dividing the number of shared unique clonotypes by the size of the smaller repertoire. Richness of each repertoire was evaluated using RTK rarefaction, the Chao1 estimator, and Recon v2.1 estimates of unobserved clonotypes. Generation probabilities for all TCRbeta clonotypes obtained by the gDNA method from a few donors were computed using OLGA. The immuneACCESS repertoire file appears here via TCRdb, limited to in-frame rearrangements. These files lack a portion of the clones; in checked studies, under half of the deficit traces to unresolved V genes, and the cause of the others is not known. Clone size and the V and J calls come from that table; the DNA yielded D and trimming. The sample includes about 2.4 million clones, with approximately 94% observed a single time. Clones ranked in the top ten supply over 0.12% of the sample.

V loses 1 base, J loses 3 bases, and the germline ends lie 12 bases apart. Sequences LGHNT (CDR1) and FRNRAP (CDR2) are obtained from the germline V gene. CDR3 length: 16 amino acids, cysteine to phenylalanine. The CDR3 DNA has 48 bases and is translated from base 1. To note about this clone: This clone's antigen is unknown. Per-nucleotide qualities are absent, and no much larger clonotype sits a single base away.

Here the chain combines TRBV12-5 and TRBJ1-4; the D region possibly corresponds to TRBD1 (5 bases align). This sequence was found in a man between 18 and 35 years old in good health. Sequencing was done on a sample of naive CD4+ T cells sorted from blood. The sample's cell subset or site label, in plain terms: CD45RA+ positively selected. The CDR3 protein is CASGLATDSSNEKLFF. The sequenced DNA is TGTGCTAGTGGTTTGGCGACAGACAGTTCTAATGAAAAACTGTTTTTT.